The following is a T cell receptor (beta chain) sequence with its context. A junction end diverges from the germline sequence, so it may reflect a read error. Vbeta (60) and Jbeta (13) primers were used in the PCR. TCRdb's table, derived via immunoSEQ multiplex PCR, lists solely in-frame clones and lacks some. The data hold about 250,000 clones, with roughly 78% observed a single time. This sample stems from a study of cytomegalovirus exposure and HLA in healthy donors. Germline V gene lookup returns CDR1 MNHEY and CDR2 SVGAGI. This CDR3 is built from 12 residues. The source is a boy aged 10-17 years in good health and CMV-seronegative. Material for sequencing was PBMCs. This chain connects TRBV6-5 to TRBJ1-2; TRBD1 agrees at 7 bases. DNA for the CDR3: TGCACCACCACCGACAGGGCCGGGGGCTACACCTTC. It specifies CTTTDRAGGYTF.